This T cell receptor beta chain appears in the sequencing data of a study of T cell responses to AZD1222 COVID-19 vaccine. Findings and limits, study-wide: Most donors were white British and more were female, and clonal diversity was possibly underestimated. The study found Spike-specific TCR breadth and depth rose after two AZD1222 doses. Nearly half of unique spike-specific TCRs reportedly avoided B.1.351 and B.1.1.7 mutated regions. At 160-218 and 743-854, vaccine-associated CD4 TCRs were dominant, and they spanned spike.

Regarding this clone: The target antigen is unknown.

Germline assignment: CDR1 SGHTA and CDR2 FQGNSA. V was clipped by 5 bases and J by 3 bases, with 9 bases between them. The CDR3 consists of 13 residues. Clones were read by immunoSEQ multiplex PCR, and TCRdb kept only the in-frame ones, dropping some. The data contain about 150,000 clones, approximately 91% of them singletons. The chain joins TRBV7-2 to TRBJ2-3; perhaps TRBD1 as D (5 bases). This receptor was taken from an adult who received the AZD1222 COVID-19 vaccine. Sequences were derived from peripheral blood, sampled 28 days after the second AZD1222 dose. Here the CDR3 DNA reads TGTGCCAGCAGCCGCAGGGTGACAGATACGCAGTATTTT. Protein product: CASSRRVTDTQYF.